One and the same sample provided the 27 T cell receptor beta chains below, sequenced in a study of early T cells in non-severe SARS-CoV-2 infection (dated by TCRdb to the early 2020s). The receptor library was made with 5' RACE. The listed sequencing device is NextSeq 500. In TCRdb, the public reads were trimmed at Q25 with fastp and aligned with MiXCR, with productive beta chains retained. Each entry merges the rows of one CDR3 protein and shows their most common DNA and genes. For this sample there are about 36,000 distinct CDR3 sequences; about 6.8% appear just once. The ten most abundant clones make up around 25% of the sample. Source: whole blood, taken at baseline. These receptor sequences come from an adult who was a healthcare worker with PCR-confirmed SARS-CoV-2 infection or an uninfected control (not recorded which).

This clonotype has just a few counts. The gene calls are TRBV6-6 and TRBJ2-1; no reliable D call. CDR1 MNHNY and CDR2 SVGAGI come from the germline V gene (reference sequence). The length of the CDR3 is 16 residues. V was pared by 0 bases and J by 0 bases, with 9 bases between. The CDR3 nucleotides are TGTGCCAGCAGTTACTCAGTCGGTAGCTCCTACAATGAGCAGTTCTTC. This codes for CASSYSVGSSYNEQFF.

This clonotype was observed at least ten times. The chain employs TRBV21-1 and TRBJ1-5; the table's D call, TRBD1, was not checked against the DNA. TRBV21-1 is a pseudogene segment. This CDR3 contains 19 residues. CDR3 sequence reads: CASSKDLRTGGYSNQPQHF. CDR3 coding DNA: TGTGCCAGCAGCAAAGACCTCCGGACAGGGGGTTATAGCAATCAGCCCCAGCATTTT.

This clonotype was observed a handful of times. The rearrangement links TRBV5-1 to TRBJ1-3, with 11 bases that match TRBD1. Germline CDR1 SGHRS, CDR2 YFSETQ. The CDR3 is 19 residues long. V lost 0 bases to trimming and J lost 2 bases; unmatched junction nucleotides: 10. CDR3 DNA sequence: TGCGCCAGCAGCTTGGCTATGTCCGGGACAGGGGGGACTGGAAACACCATATATTTT. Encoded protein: CASSLAMSGTGGTGNTIYF. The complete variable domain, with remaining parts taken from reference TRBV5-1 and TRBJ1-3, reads KAGVTQTPRYLIKTRGQQVTLSCSPISGHRSVSWYQQTPGQGLQFLFEYFSETQRNKGNFPGRFSGRQFSNSRSEMNVSTLELGDSALYLCASSLAMSGTGGTGNTIYFGEGSWLTVV.

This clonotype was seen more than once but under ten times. CDR3 bases: TGTGCCAGCAGCCCCCGGTCGGGAGCGAACTACGAGCAGTACTTC. It encodes CASSPRSGANYEQYF. This chain links TRBV6-4 with TRBJ2-7; maybe TRBD2 (6 bases). The CDR3 has 15 amino acids. V was clipped by 6 bases and J by 3 bases, with 18 bases between them. Germline CDR1 and CDR2: MRHNA and SNTAGT.

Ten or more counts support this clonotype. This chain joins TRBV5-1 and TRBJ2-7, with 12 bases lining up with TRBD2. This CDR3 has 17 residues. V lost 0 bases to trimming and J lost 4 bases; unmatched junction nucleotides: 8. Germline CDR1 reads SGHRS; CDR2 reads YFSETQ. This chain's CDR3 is CASSLDGTSGSVYEQYF. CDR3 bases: TGCGCCAGCAGCTTGGACGGGACTAGCGGGTCGGTTTACGAGCAGTACTTC.

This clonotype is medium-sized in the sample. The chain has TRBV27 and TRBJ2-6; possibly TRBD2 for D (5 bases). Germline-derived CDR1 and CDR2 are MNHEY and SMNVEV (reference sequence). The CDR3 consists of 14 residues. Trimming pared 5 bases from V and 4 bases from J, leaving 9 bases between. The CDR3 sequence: CASSGSAGANVLTF. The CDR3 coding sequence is TGTGCCAGCAGTGGTAGCGCAGGGGCCAACGTCCTGACTTTC.

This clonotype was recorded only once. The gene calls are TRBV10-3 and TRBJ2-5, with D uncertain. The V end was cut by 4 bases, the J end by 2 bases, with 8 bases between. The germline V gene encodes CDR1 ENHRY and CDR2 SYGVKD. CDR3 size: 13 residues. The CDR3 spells CAISGPSQETQYF. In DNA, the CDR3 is TGTGCCATCAGTGGTCCCTCTCAAGAGACCCAGTACTTC.

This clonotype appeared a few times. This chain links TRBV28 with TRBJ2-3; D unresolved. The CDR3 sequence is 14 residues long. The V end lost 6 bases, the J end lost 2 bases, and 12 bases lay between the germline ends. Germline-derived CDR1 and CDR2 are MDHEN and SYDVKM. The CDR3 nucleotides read TGTGCCAGCAGCCCCAGTAGAGTCACAGATACGCAGTATTTT. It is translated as CASSPSRVTDTQYF.

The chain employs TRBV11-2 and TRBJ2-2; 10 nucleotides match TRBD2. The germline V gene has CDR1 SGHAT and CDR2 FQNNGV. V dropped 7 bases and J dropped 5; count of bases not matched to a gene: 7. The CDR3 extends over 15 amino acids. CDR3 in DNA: TGTGCCAGCACCGGACTAGCGGAAGGGACCGGGGAGCTGTTTTTT. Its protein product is CASTGLAEGTGELFF.

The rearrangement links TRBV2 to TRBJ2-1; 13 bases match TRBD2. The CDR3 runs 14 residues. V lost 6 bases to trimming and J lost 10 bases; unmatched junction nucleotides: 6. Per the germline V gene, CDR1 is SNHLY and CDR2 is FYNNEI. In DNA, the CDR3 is TGTGCCAGCAGGGGGACTAGCGGGGCAGTCGAGCAGTTCTTC. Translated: CASRGTSGAVEQFF. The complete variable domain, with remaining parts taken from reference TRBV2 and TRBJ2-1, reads EPEVTQTPSHQVTQMGQEVILRCVPISNHLYFYWYRQILGQKVEFLVSFYNNEISEKSEIFDDQFSVERPDGSNFTLKIRSTKLEDSAMYFCASRGTSGAVEQFFGPGTRLTVL.

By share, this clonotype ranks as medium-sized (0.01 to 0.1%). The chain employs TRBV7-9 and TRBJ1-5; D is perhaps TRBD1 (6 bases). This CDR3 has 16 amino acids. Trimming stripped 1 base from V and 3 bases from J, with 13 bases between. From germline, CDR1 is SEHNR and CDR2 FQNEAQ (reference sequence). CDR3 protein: CASSLGDTTINQPQHF. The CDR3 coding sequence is TGTGCCAGCAGCTTAGGGGACACCACCATCAATCAGCCCCAGCATTTT.

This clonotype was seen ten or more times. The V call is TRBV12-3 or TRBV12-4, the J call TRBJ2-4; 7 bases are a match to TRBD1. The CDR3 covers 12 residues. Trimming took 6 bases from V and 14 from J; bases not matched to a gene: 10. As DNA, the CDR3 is TGTGCCAGCAGGCCCGAGACAGGGAAAAAGTACTTC. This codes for CASRPETGKKYF.

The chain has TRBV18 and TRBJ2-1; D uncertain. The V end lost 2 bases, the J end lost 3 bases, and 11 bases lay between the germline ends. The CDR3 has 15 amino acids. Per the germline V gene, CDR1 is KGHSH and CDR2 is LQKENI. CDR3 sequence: CASSPMDQFYNEQFF. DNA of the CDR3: TGTGCCAGCTCACCAATGGACCAATTCTACAATGAGCAGTTCTTC.

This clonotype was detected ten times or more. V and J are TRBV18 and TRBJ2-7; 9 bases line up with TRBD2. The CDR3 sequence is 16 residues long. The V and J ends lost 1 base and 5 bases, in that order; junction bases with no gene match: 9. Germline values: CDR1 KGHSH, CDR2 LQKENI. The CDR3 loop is CASSPRTAGGPHEQYF. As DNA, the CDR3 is TGTGCCAGCTCACCACGAACGGCGGGAGGGCCCCACGAGCAGTACTTC.

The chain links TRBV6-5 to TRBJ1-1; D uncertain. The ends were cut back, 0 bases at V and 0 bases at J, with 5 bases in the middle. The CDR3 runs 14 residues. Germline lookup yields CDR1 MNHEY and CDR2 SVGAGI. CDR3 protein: CASSYSRLNTEAFF. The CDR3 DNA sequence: TGTGCCAGCAGTTACTCGAGACTGAACACTGAAGCTTTCTTT.

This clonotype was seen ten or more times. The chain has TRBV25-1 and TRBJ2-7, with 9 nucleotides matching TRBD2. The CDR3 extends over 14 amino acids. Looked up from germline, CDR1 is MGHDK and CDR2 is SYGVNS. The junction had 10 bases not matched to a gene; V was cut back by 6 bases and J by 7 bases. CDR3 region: CASSYSGSLGEQYF. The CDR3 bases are TGTGCCAGCAGCTATAGCGGGAGTTTGGGAGAGCAGTACTTC.

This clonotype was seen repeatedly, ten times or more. The CDR3 here is CASAQWQGPTYEQYF. For the CDR3, the DNA is TGTGCCAGCGCCCAGTGGCAGGGGCCGACCTACGAGCAGTACTTC. The rearrangement uses TRBV7-8 and TRBJ2-7, with D tentatively TRBD1 (6 bases). There are 15 residues in the CDR3. Germline V gives CDR1 SGHVS, CDR2 FQNEAQ. V dropped 8 bases and J dropped 2 bases, with 19 bases sitting between them.

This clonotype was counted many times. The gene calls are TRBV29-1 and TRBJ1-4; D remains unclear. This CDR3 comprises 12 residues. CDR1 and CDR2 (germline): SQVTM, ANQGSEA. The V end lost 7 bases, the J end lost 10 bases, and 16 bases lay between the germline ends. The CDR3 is CSDRPAGGKLFF. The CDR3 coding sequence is TGCAGCGACCGCCCGGCGGGTGGAAAACTGTTTTTT.

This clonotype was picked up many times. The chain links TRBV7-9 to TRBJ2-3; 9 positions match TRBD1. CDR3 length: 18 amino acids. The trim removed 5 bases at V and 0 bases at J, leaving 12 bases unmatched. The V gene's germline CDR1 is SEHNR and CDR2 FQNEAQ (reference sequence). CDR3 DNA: TGTGCCAGCAGCAATGCCGGGACAGGGAGGGAGAGCACAGATACGCAGTATTTT. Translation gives CASSNAGTGRESTDTQYF.

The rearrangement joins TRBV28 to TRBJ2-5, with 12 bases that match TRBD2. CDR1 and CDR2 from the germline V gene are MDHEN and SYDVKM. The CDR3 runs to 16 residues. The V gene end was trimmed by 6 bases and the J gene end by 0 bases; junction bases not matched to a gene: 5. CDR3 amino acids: CASSLLAGGYQETQYF. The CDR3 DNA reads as TGTGCCAGCAGCTTACTAGCGGGGGGATACCAAGAGACCCAGTACTTC.

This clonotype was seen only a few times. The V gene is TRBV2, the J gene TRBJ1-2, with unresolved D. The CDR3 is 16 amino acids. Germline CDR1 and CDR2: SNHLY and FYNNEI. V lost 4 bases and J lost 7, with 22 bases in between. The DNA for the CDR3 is TGTGCCAGCAGTGGTCCCCAACCGGGGTCCAAGGGTGGCTACACCTTC. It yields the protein CASSGPQPGSKGGYTF.

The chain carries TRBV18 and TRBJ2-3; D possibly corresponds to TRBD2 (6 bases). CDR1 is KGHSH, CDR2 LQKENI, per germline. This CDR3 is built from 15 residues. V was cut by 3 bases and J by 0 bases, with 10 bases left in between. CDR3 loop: CASSPTRTSTDTQYF. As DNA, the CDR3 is TGTGCCAGCTCACCGACTAGAACTAGCACAGATACGCAGTATTTT.

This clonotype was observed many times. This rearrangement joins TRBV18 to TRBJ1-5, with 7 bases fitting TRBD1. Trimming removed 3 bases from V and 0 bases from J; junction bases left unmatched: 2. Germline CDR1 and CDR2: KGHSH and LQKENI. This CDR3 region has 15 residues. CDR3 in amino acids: CASSPGTDSNQPQHF. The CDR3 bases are TGTGCCAGCTCACCGGGGACAGATAGCAATCAGCCCCAGCATTTT.

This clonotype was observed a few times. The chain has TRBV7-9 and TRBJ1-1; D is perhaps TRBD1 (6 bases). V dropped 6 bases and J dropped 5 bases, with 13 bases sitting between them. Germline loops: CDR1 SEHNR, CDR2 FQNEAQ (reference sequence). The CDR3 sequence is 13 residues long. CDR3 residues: CASRLGGRTEAFF. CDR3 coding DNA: TGTGCCAGCAGACTAGGGGGTCGTACTGAAGCTTTCTTT.

The CDR3 DNA sequence: TGCAGTGCTAGGGAACCGGGACCCCAAACGTACGAGCAGTACTTC. Protein sequence: CSAREPGPQTYEQYF. The chain uses TRBV20-1 and TRBJ2-7; D might be TRBD1 or TRBD2, each matching 5 bases. V lost 3 bases and J lost 4, with 19 bases in between. This CDR3 region has 15 residues. Germline V gives CDR1 DFQATT, CDR2 SNEGSKA (reference sequence).

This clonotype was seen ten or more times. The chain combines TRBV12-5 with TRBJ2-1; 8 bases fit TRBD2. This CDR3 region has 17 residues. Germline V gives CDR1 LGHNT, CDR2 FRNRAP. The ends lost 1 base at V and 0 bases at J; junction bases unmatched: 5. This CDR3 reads CASGLDPSGSSYNEQFF. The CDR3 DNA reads TGTGCTAGTGGTTTGGACCCGAGCGGGAGCTCCTACAATGAGCAGTTCTTC.

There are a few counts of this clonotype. The CDR3 sequence is CASSSGTGNEKLFF. CDR3 in DNA: TGTGCCAGCAGCTCCGGGACGGGCAATGAAAAACTGTTTTTT. The gene calls are TRBV7-9 and TRBJ1-4, with D possibly matching TRBD1 (5 bases). The CDR3 contains 14 residues. Trimming cost V 4 bases and J 5 bases, with 11 bases left between them. Germline values: CDR1 SEHNR, CDR2 FQNEAQ (reference sequence).